These 2 T cell receptor beta chains originate from one sample sequenced in a study of blood T cell repertoires in COVID-19. This table comes from immunoSEQ multiplex PCR, and its TCRdb copy is limited to in-frame clones, with some not included. The sample shows roughly 81,000 clones, around four fifths of them seen only once. Material for sequencing was peripheral blood. These receptors originate from an elderly man with active or convalescent COVID-19.

This clone was detected a few times. V usage is TRBV30 and J usage is TRBJ2-3; weak D call: TRBD2 (6 bases). Trimming shortened V by 5 bases and J by 0 bases, and 12 bases separated the two germline ends. This CDR3 is 14 amino acids long. Germline loops: CDR1 GTSNPN, CDR2 SVGIG (reference sequence). In DNA, the CDR3 is TGTGCCTGGGGTGGGGGGACTAGCACAGATACGCAGTATTTT. It yields the protein CAWGGGTSTDTQYF.

The chain has TRBV5-4 and TRBJ2-7, with D perhaps TRBD2 (6 bases). Trimming shortened V by 5 bases and J by 5 bases, and 14 bases separated the two germline ends. The CDR3 runs to 13 residues. The germline V gene encodes CDR1 SGHNT and CDR2 YYREEE (reference sequence). CDR3 sequence reads: CASSRDFRDEQYF. The DNA for the CDR3 is TGTGCCAGCAGTCGGGACTTTAGGGACGAGCAGTACTTC.